Below, 28 T cell receptor beta chains from the same sample are listed, as sequenced in a study of cytotoxic CD8 clonotypes in ibrutinib-treated CLL. The table came from immunoSEQ multiplex PCR; TCRdb's copy has only in-frame clones and leaves some out. The sample carries a few hundred thousand clones, 70% recorded once. The specimen was PBMCs, collected after 24 months of ibrutinib treatment. These receptors all stem from a human donor with chronic lymphocytic leukemia.

The chain carries TRBV7-3 and TRBJ2-7, with no clear D. The germline V gene encodes CDR1 SGHTA and CDR2 FQGTGA. This CDR3 contains 14 residues. V was clipped by 2 bases and J by 3 bases, with 11 bases between them. This CDR3 reads CASSLDGINYEQYF. In nucleotides, the CDR3 is TGTGCCAGCAGCTTAGATGGAATTAACTACGAGCAGTACTTC.

The chain carries TRBV30 and TRBJ2-7; 7 positions agree with TRBD1. Germline assignment: CDR1 GTSNPN and CDR2 SVGIG (reference sequence). CDR3 length: 12 residues. The ends lost 3 bases at V and 9 bases at J; junction bases unmatched: 8. The DNA for the CDR3 is TGTGCCTGGAGGGTGGGACAGACTGGGCAGTACTTC. Its translation is CAWRVGQTGQYF.

The chain has TRBV27 and TRBJ1-1; D gene ambiguous. Germline V CDR1 and CDR2: MNHEY, SMNVEV (reference sequence). The V end lost 0 bases, the J end lost 1 base, and 18 bases lay between the germline ends. The CDR3 loop spans 18 amino acids. This CDR3 reads CASSLSRKDQAGNTEAFF. The CDR3 DNA is TGTGCCAGCAGTTTATCACGGAAGGATCAGGCGGGGAACACTGAAGCTTTCTTT.

The chain has TRBV29-1 and TRBJ2-1; TRBD1 aligns across 7 bases. This CDR3 comprises 14 residues. Germline values: CDR1 SQVTM, CDR2 ANQGSEA. V was clipped by 5 bases and J by 1 base; unmatched bases: 5. Here the CDR3 DNA reads TGCAGCGTTACCCGACAGGGATCCTACAATGAGCAGTTCTTC. Translated: CSVTRQGSYNEQFF.

This sequence joins TRBV19 and TRBJ1-2, with 10 bases fitting TRBD1. V lost 8 bases and J lost 3; bases outside the gene matches: 12. Germline-derived CDR1 and CDR2 are LNHDA and SQIVND (reference sequence). This CDR3 has 16 residues. This chain's CDR3 is CASLTRDRGSDYGYTF. CDR3 sequence (DNA): TGTGCCAGTCTCACACGGGACAGGGGTAGCGACTATGGCTACACCTTC. The variable domain in full, with the rest retrieved from reference TRBV19 and TRBJ1-2, is DGGITQSPKYLFRKEGQNVTLSCEQNLNHDAMYWYRQDPGQGLRLIYYSQIVNDFQKGDIAEGYSVSREKKESFPLTVTSAQKNPTAFYLCASLTRDRGSDYGYTFGSGTRLTVV.

The chain links TRBV19 to TRBJ2-5; the match to TRBD1 covers 7 bases. This CDR3 contains 13 residues. Germline V gives CDR1 LNHDA, CDR2 SQIVND (reference sequence). V gave up 5 bases and J gave up 1 base; unmatched junction bases: 1. In DNA form, the CDR3 reads TGTGCCAGTAGTGGGACAGTCCAAGAGACCCAGTACTTC. This sequence encodes CASSGTVQETQYF.

The rearrangement uses TRBV27 and TRBJ2-7; 7 bases fit TRBD1. V shed 7 bases and J 0 bases; nucleotides not matched to a gene: 6. This CDR3 spans 14 amino acids. The germline V gene encodes CDR1 MNHEY and CDR2 SMNVEV (reference sequence). CDR3 sequence reads: CASKGQLFSYEQYF. The CDR3 nucleotides read TGTGCCAGCAAGGGACAGTTATTCTCCTACGAGCAGTACTTC.

Only a few counts were recorded for this clone. The identical CDR3 is also encoded by other nucleotide sequences in the sample. V gene TRBV7-9 combines with J gene TRBJ2-5, with D tentatively TRBD2 (5 bases). Trimming took off 5 bases at V and 3 bases at J, with 7 bases between the two ends. This CDR3 region has 12 residues. CDR1 is SEHNR, CDR2 FQNEAQ, per germline (reference sequence). This CDR3 is CASSRTEETQYF. DNA for the CDR3: TGTGCCAGCAGCAGGACTGAAGAGACCCAGTACTTC.

This clone showed up just a few times. The chain is built from TRBV19 and TRBJ1-5; possible D gene TRBD1, 5 bases. This CDR3 region has 13 residues. Trimming left V 5 bases short and J 1 base short, with 6 bases between. Looked up from germline, CDR1 is LNHDA and CDR2 is SQIVND (reference sequence). The CDR3 DNA reads as TGTGCCAGTAGTGCAGGGAGCAATCAGCCCCAGCATTTT. Its translation is CASSAGSNQPQHF.

This clone was detected a few times. This sequence joins TRBV29-1 and TRBJ2-7, with a possible D match to TRBD1 (6 bases). V lost 8 bases to trimming and J lost 0 bases, with 14 bases between them. The CDR3 covers 13 residues. The V gene's germline CDR1 is SQVTM and CDR2 ANQGSEA. The CDR3 DNA is TGCAGCATCAGGGACACCGACTCCTACGAGCAGTACTTC. Translating it yields CSIRDTDSYEQYF.

The gene calls are TRBV2 and TRBJ2-2; unclear D gene. Per germline, CDR1 SNHLY and CDR2 FYNNEI. This CDR3 has 14 amino acids. The V and J ends lost 2 bases and 6 bases respectively, with 10 bases between them. In DNA, the CDR3 is TGTGCCAGCAGTGAAATTAGTACCCCCGGGGAGCTGTTTTTT. The encoded protein is CASSEISTPGELFF.

V and J are TRBV19 and TRBJ1-3, with D tentatively TRBD1 (5 bases). V gave up 1 base and J gave up 4 bases, with 8 bases separating them. The CDR3 is made up of 14 amino acids. Germline CDR1 LNHDA, CDR2 SQIVND (reference sequence). As DNA, the CDR3 is TGTGCCAGTAGTATAGGGGGCGACGGAAACACCATATATTTT. It codes for CASSIGGDGNTIYF.

This chain links TRBV14 with TRBJ1-1, with D possibly being TRBD1 (5 bases). CDR3 length: 16 amino acids. Trimming removed 0 bases at V and 2 bases at J, with 13 bases between. The germline gives CDR1 SGHDN, CDR2 FVKESK. The CDR3 DNA reads as TGTGCCAGCAGCCAAGATCTGACAGCCCTTAACACTGAAGCTTTCTTT. It codes for CASSQDLTALNTEAFF.

The CDR3 DNA sequence: TGTGCCAGCAGATCCCAAAGCTGGGCCCAGCATTTT. Amino acid sequence: CASRSQSWAQHF. The chain combines TRBV28 with TRBJ1-5, with unresolved D. The CDR3 totals 12 residues. Trimming stripped 6 bases from V and 11 bases from J, with 14 bases between. Germline loops: CDR1 MDHEN, CDR2 SYDVKM.

The gene calls are TRBV27 and TRBJ2-5; no definite D call. The CDR3 runs 13 residues. Germline lookup yields CDR1 MNHEY and CDR2 SMNVEV (reference sequence). V was pared by 1 base and J by 1 base, with 4 bases between. CDR3 amino acids: CASSLYTQETQYF. The DNA of the CDR3 is TGTGCCAGCAGTTTATACACCCAAGAGACCCAGTACTTC.

The chain has TRBV2 and TRBJ2-3; 8 bases are shared with TRBD2. This CDR3 has 16 amino acids. Trimming cost V 6 bases and J 2 bases; bases outside gene matches: 10. Germline CDR1 reads SNHLY; CDR2 reads FYNNEI. As DNA, the CDR3 is TGTGCCAGCAGGGAGACTAGCGCGAAAATCACAGATACGCAGTATTTT. Translation: CASRETSAKITDTQYF. The full variable domain, with the rest looked up from reference TRBV2 and TRBJ2-3, is EPEVTQTPSHQVTQMGQEVILRCVPISNHLYFYWYRQILGQKVEFLVSFYNNEISEKSEIFDDQFSVERPDGSNFTLKIRSTKLEDSAMYFCASRETSAKITDTQYFGPGTRLTVL.

This clone was counted a single time. V is TRBV5-1 and J is TRBJ2-2; unclear D gene. Trimming removed 5 bases from V and 1 base from J, with 9 bases in between. The CDR3 is made up of 14 amino acids. Germline V gene sequence: CDR1 SGHRS, CDR2 YFSETQ. The CDR3 DNA follows: TGCGCCAGCAGAATTGGGATGAACACCGGGGAGCTGTTTTTT. Its protein is CASRIGMNTGELFF.

The rearrangement uses TRBV5-1 and TRBJ2-3; D is unresolved. Between the trimmed V and J ends, which lost 1 base and 10 bases, there was a span of 7 bases. The CDR3 is 11 residues long. Germline V gene lookup returns CDR1 SGHRS and CDR2 YFSETQ. The CDR3 reads CASSLNGPQYF. The CDR3 DNA is TGCGCCAGCAGCTTGAACGGTCCGCAGTATTTT.

The chain carries TRBV28 and TRBJ2-7, with D maybe TRBD2 (5 bases). CDR1 and CDR2 from the germline V gene are MDHEN and SYDVKM. This CDR3 spans 18 amino acids. V was pared by 2 bases and J by 1 base, with 21 bases between. CDR3: CASSLVVVKRVPSYEQYF. In DNA, the CDR3 is TGTGCCAGCAGTTTAGTCGTCGTAAAGAGGGTCCCGTCCTACGAGCAGTACTTC.

The chain joins TRBV5-1 to TRBJ2-7; 9 bases fit TRBD1. CDR3 length: 15 residues. Germline values: CDR1 SGHRS, CDR2 YFSETQ. V shed 4 bases and J 3 bases; nucleotides not matched to a gene: 8. The CDR3: CASSPTGGSGYEQYF. The CDR3 DNA is TGCGCCAGCAGCCCTACAGGGGGCTCGGGCTACGAGCAGTACTTC.

The chain is built from TRBV9 and TRBJ2-7; D call uncertain. The germline gives CDR1 SGDLS, CDR2 YYNGEE. V lost 2 bases and J 6 bases, leaving 9 bases between the germline ends. The CDR3 contains 12 residues. The CDR3 DNA is TGTGCCAGCAGCGTTACGGAAGGCGAGCAGTACTTC. Its translation is CASSVTEGEQYF.

The chain is built from TRBV11-3 and TRBJ2-2, with 9 positions matching TRBD2. Germline lookup yields CDR1 SGHNT and CDR2 YENEEA. Trimming at V came to 5 bases and at J to 2 bases, leaving 3 bases not matched to a gene. The length of the CDR3 is 15 residues. The chain's CDR3 is CASSPTSGNTGELFF. DNA of the CDR3: TGTGCCAGCAGCCCGACTAGCGGTAACACCGGGGAGCTGTTTTTT.

As concerns this clone: This CDR3 is also generated by other DNA sequences in the sample. The chain employs TRBV29-1 and TRBJ1-1; D uncertain. V lost 6 bases and J 0 bases, leaving 2 bases between the germline ends. From germline, CDR1 is SQVTM and CDR2 ANQGSEA. The CDR3 has 10 amino acids. The CDR3: CSVVNTEAFF. The CDR3 DNA reads as TGCAGCGTAGTGAACACTGAAGCTTTCTTT.

This chain uses TRBV7-9 with TRBJ1-5; tentatively, D is TRBD1 (6 bases). The V end was cut by 5 bases, the J end by 4 bases, with 12 bases between. CDR3 length equals 14 residues. CDR1 SEHNR and CDR2 FQNEAQ come from the germline V gene (reference sequence). CDR3 coding DNA: TGTGCCAGCAGCCCCCAGGGGACAAATCAGCCCCAGCATTTT. Translation gives CASSPQGTNQPQHF.

This clone occurred a few times. The chain employs TRBV5-1 and TRBJ2-7; 8 nucleotides align to TRBD1. The V and J ends lost 2 bases and 5 bases, in that order; junction bases with no gene match: 6. CDR1 and CDR2 from the germline V gene are SGHRS and YFSETQ. The length of the CDR3 is 14 residues. CDR3 residues: CASSFRTGNDEQYF. CDR3 coding DNA: TGCGCCAGCAGCTTTAGGACAGGGAACGACGAGCAGTACTTC.

The rearrangement uses TRBV2 and TRBJ1-1, with D unclear. The germline V gene encodes CDR1 SNHLY and CDR2 FYNNEI. Trimming stripped 7 bases from V and 5 bases from J, with 8 bases between. CDR3 length: 11 amino acids. The CDR3 spells CASMGWTEAFF. Here the CDR3 DNA reads TGTGCCAGCATGGGCTGGACTGAAGCTTTCTTT.

The gene calls are TRBV6-1 and TRBJ2-7, with unresolved D. The CDR3 is 11 residues long. The germline V and J ends were trimmed by 5 bases and 2 bases, with 4 bases remaining between them. The germline V gene has CDR1 MNHNS and CDR2 SASEGT. The CDR3 DNA sequence: TGTGCCAGCAGTCAAACCTACGAGCAGTACTTC. This encodes CASSQTYEQYF.

This rearrangement joins TRBV11-3 to TRBJ2-1; 10 bases fit TRBD2. The CDR3 contains 14 residues. Germline trimming cut 2 bases from V and 10 bases from J; bases unmatched to any gene: 5. The germline V gene encodes CDR1 SGHNT and CDR2 YENEEA. CDR3 sequence (DNA): TGTGCCAGCAGCTTACTAGCGGGAGTTGAAGAGCAGTTCTTC. This encodes CASSLLAGVEEQFF.